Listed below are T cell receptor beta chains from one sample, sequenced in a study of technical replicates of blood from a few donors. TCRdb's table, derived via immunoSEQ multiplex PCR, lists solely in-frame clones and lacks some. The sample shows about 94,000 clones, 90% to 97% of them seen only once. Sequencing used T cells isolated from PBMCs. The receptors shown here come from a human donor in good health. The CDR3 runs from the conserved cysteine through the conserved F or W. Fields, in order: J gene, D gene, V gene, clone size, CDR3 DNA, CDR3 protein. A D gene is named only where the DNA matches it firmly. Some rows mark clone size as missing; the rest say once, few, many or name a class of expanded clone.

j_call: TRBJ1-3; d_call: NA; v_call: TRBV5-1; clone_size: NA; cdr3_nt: TGCGCCAGCAGCTTGGCGGGTTTCGCGGGAAACACCATATATTTT; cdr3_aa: CASSLAGFAGNTIYF
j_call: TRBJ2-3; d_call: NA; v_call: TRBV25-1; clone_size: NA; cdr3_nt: TGTGCCAGCAGGGGGGAGGAGACAGATACGCAGTATTTT; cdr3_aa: CASRGEETDTQYF
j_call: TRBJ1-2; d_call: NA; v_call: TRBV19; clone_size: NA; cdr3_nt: TGTGCCAGTAGCCTCTTTGGCCCAGCGACTACCTATGGCTACACCTTC; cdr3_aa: CASSLFGPATTYGYTF
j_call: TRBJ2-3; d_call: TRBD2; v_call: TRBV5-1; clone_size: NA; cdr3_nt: TGCGCCAGCAGCTTGGTGTTAGCGGGGTCGATCGCAGATACGCAGTATTTT; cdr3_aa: CASSLVLAGSIADTQYF
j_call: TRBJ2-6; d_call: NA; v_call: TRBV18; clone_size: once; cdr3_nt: TGTGCCAGCTCACCTCCGGGGTTGAGGACTGCTGTTGGGGCCAACGTCCTGACTTTC; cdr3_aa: CASSPPGLRTAVGANVLTF
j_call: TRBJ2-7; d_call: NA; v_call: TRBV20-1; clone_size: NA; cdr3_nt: TGCAGTGCTTCCACAGAATACGAGCAGTACTTC; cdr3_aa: CSASTEYEQYF
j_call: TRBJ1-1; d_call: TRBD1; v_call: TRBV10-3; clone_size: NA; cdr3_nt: TGTGCCATCAGGACAGGGTTGGGCGGCACTGAAGCTTTCTTT; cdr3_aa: CAIRTGLGGTEAFF
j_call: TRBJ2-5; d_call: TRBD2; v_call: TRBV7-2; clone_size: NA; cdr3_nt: TGTGCCAGCAGCCGACTAGCGGGAGTGGAGACCCAGTACTTC; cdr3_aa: CASSRLAGVETQYF
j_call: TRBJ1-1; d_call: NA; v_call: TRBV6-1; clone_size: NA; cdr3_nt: TGTGCCAGCAGCCCTAGGGCGGGGAACACTGAAGCTTTCTTT; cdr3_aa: CASSPRAGNTEAFF
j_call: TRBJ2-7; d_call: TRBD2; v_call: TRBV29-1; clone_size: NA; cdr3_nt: TGCAGCGTTGAGGTTCGGGGGGACTCCTACGAGCAGTACTTC; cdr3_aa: CSVEVRGDSYEQYF
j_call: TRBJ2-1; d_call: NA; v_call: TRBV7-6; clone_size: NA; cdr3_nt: TGTGCCAGCAGCTTAGATCTTTTCTACAATGAGCAGTTCTTC; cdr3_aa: CASSLDLFYNEQFF
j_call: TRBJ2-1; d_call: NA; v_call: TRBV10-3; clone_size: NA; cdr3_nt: TGTGCCATCAGCAGAGACACTGCAACCTACAATGAGCAGTTCTTC; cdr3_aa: CAISRDTATYNEQFF
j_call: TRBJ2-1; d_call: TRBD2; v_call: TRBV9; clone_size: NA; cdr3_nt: TGTGCCAGCAGCGTAGGCCTAGCGGGGGCCTACAATGAGCAGTTCTTC; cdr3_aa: CASSVGLAGAYNEQFF
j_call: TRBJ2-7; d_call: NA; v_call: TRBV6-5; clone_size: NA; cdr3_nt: TGTGCCAGCAGTCCCTCGGGTTCCTACGAGCAGTACTTC; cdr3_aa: CASSPSGSYEQYF
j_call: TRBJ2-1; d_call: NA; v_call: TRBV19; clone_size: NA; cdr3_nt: TGTGCCAGTAGTACAAGGGGACTCTACAATGAGCAGTTCTTC; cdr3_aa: CASSTRGLYNEQFF
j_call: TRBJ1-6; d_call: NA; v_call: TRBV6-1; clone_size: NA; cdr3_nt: TGTGCCAGCAGCGGCCAGGGTTCGTATAATTCACCCCTCCACTTT; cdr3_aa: CASSGQGSYNSPLHF
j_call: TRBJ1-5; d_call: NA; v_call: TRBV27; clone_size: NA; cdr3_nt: TGTGCCAGCAGTCCCGGGGGCAATCAGCCCCAGCATTTT; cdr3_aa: CASSPGGNQPQHF
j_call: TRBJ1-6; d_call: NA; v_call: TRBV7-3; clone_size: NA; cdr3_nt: TGTGCCAGCAGCTCGAGCTCCTATAATTCACCCCTCCACTTT; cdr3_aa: CASSSSSYNSPLHF
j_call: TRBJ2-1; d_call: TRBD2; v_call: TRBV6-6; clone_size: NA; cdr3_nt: TGTGCCAGCAGTGCCCCCGGGACTAAACACAATGAGCAGTTCTTC; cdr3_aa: CASSAPGTKHNEQFF
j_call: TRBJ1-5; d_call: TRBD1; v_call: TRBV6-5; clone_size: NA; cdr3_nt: TGTGCCAGCAGGCGGGACAGGGTCTCGAATCAGCCCCAGCATTTT; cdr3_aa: CASRRDRVSNQPQHF
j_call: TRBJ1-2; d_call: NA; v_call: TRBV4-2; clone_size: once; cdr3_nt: TGTGCCAGCAGCCCGAGGACGGGGGGCTACACCTTC; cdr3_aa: CASSPRTGGYTF
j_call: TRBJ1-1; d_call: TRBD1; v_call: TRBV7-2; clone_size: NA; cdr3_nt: TGTGCCAGCAGCCGACAGGGTGAGGGCACTGAAGCTTTCTTT; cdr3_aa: CASSRQGEGTEAFF
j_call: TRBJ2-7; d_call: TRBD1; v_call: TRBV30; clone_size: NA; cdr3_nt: TGTGCCTGGATAGGGACAGGAATCTACGAGCAGTACTTC; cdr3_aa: CAWIGTGIYEQYF
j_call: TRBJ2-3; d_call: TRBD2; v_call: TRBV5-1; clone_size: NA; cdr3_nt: TGCGCCAGCAGACTAGCGGGGTCCCCCACAGATACGCAGTATTTT; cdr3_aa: CASRLAGSPTDTQYF
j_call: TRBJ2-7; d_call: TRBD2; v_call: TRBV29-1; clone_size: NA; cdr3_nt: TGCAGCGTTGTAGGACTAGCGGGGCGTTTAGGCGTTGGCTACTACGAGCAGTACTTC; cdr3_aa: CSVVGLAGRLGVGYYEQYF
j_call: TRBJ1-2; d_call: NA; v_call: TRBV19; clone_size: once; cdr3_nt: TGTGCCAGTAGTCCAACCCCCGGGCAGGGAGGGGTGAGGTATGGCTACACCTTC; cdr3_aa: CASSPTPGQGGVRYGYTF
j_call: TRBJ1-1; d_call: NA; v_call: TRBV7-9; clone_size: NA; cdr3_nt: TGTGCCAGCAGCTTAGCCACGACAGAACCGGCGAACCAAGGAGCTTTCTTT; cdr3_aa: CASSLATTEPANQGAFF
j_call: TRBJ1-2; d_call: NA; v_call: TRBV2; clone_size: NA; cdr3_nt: TGTGCCAGCAGTGAAAGGTGGGGGGGCCTGGCGACCTATGGCTACACCTTC; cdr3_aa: CASSERWGGLATYGYTF
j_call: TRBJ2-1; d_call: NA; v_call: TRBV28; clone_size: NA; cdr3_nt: TGTGCCAGCAGCCCCGTGGAGGGACTGCAGAATGAGCAGTTCTTC; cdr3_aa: CASSPVEGLQNEQFF
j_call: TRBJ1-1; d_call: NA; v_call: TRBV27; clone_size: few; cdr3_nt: TGTGCCAGCAGTTTATCGGGGGGAAGAACTGAAGCTTTCTTT; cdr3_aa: CASSLSGGRTEAFF
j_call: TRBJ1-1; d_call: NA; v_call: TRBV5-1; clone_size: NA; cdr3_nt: TGCGCCAGCAGCTTAGAATACATGAACACTGAAGCTTTCTTT; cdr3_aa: CASSLEYMNTEAFF
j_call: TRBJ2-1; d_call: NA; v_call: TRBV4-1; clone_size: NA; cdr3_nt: TGCGCCAGCAGCCAACCCCCCGGATCGACGGGGGAGCAGTTCTTC; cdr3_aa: CASSQPPGSTGEQFF
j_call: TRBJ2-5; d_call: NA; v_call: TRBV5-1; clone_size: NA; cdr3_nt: TGCGCCAGCAGCTTGGGCAGGGGCCCAGAGACCCAGTACTTC; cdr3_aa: CASSLGRGPETQYF
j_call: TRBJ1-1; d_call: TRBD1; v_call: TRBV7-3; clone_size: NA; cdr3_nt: TGTGCCAGCAGCCCGGGACAGGGGGCGAGTGAAGCTTTCTTT; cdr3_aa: CASSPGQGASEAFF
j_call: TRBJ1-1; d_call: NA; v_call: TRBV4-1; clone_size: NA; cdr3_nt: TGCGCCAGCAGCTTGACATCTATGAACACTGAAGCTTTCTTT; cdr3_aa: CASSLTSMNTEAFF
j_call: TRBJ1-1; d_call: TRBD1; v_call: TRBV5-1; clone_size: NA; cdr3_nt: TGCGCCAGCAGCGTAAACAGGGGCCCTGAAGCTTTCTTT; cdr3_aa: CASSVNRGPEAFF
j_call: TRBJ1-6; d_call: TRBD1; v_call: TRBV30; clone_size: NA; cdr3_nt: TGTGCCTGGAGTGTACAGGGGGCGAGTTCACCCCTCCACTTT; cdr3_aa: CAWSVQGASSPLHF
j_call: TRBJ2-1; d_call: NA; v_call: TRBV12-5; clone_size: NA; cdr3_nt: TGTGCTAGTAGTCTAGGGGCTAGCGTTTTCAATGAGCAGTTCTTC; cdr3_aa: CASSLGASVFNEQFF
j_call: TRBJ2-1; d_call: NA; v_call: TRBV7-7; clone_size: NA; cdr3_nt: TGTGCCAGCAGCTTAGGATCCGGGTACAATGAGCAGTTCTTC; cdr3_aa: CASSLGSGYNEQFF
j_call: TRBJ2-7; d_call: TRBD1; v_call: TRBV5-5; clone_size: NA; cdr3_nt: TGTGCCAGCAGCCGTGGAGGACAGGGGGTGTACGAGCAGTACTTC; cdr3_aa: CASSRGGQGVYEQYF
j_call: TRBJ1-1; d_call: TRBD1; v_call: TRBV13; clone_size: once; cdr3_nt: TGTGCCAGCAGCCTTTTAGAAGACAGGGGTAGAGCTTTCTTT; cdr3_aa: CASSLLEDRGRAFF
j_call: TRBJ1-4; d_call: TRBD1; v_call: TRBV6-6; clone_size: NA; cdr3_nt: TGTGCCAGCAGCCCGGGACAGTTTAATGAAAAACTGTTTTTT; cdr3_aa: CASSPGQFNEKLFF
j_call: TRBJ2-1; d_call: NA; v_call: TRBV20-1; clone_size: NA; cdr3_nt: TGCAGTCCCAATCACAATGAGCAGTTCTTC; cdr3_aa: CSPNHNEQFF
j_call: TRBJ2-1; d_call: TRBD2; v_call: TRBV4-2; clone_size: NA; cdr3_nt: TGTGCCAGTAGGACTAGCGGGGGCCTTGAGCAGTTCTTC; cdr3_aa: CASRTSGGLEQFF
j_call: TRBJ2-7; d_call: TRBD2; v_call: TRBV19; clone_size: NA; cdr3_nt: TGTGCCAGTAGTAGACATCCGCCGGGACTAGCGGGAGATGAGAACACCTACGAGCAGTACTTC; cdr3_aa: CASSRHPPGLAGDENTYEQYF
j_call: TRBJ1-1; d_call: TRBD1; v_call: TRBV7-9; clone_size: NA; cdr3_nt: TGTGCCAGCAGCATCTCCGGGACAGGGTGGACTGAAGCTTTCTTT; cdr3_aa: CASSISGTGWTEAFF
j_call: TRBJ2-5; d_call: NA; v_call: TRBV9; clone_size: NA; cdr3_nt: TGTGCCAGCAGCGTAGGGGCCCACGGAGAGACCCAGTACTTC; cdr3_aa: CASSVGAHGETQYF
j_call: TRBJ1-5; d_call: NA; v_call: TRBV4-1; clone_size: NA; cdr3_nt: TGCGCCAGCAGCCCGAGAGAAGGGGGAAACAATCAGCCCCAGCATTTT; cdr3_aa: CASSPREGGNNQPQHF
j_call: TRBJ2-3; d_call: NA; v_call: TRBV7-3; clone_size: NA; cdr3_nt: TGTGCCAGCAGCCAAAACGAAAGGGGAATTCCCACAGATACGCAGTATTTT; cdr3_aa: CASSQNERGIPTDTQYF
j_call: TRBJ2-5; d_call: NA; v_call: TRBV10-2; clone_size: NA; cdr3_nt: TGCGCCAGCAGTGCTCAGCGGAAAGAGACCCAGTACTTC; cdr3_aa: CASSAQRKETQYF
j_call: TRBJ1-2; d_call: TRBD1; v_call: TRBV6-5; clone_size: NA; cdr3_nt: TGTGCCAGCTCTGACAGGGCGGACTATGGCTACACCTTC; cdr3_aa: CASSDRADYGYTF